This passage covers 24 T cell receptor beta chains from one sample sequenced in a study of CXCR3-negative and CXCR3-positive naive CD8 T cells. Whole-study results and caveats: TRB CDR3s of CXCR3-positive naive cells were more hydrophobic than those of CXCR3-negative naive cells.

No antigens are known for them. UMI-tagged TRB cDNA libraries were built via 5' RACE. From its re-call of the 5' RACE reads, TCRdb lists each CDR3 protein once, without DNA. The table lists tens of thousands of distinct CDR3 sequences. Sample: naive CXCR3+ CD8+ T cells from blood. Subset denoted: CD45RO-CCR7+CD27+CD95- naive CD8+ T cells expressing CXCR3 (TNR3+). Receptors originate from a human donor in good health. Some clones in this sample may be carry-over from other donors' samples.

The chain has TRBV12-3 or TRBV12-4 and TRBJ2-1; there is no DNA to check the TCRdb D call of TRBD1. This CDR3 spans 14 amino acids. CDR3 sequence: CASSQWRQENEQFF.

The chain couples TRBV29-1 to TRBJ2-1; TCRdb indicates TRBD1, and absent DNA this call remains unverified. This CDR3 region has 15 residues. The germline V gene encodes CDR1 SQVTM and CDR2 ANQGSEA. The CDR3 sequence is CSVEGGHEGYNEQFF.

The V and J genes are TRBV28 and TRBJ2-7; TCRdb outputs TRBD2, but without DNA this stays unchecked. The V gene's germline CDR1 is MDHEN and CDR2 SYDVKM. The CDR3 has 16 residues. The CDR3 is CASSLFAGTSGYEQYF. The complete variable domain, with remaining parts taken from reference TRBV28 and TRBJ2-7, reads DVKVTQSSRYLVKRTGEKVFLECVQDMDHENMFWYRQDPGLGLRLIYFSYDVKMKEKGDIPEGYSVSREKKERFSLILESASTNQTSMYLCASSLFAGTSGYEQYFGPGTRLTVT.

The V call is TRBV6-5, the J call TRBJ2-7. Germline V gene sequence: CDR1 MNHEY, CDR2 SVGAGI. This CDR3 has 13 residues. CDR3: CASSYSPSGEQYF.

This chain joins TRBV27 and TRBJ2-6; TCRdb proposes TRBD2, but this gene call is untestable without DNA. The CDR3 extends over 22 amino acids. Germline assignment: CDR1 MNHEY and CDR2 SMNVEV (reference sequence). This CDR3 is CASSSLRSHLAGGNSGANVLTF.

The chain recombines TRBV10-1 with TRBJ2-7. Germline assignment: CDR1 WNHNN and CDR2 SYGVQD (reference sequence). The CDR3 contains 12 residues. The CDR3 reads CASSDGQYEQYF.

This sequence joins TRBV9 and TRBJ2-1; TCRdb names TRBD1, which stays unverified in the absence of DNA. This CDR3 is built from 13 residues. The germline V gene encodes CDR1 SGDLS and CDR2 YYNGEE. The CDR3 loop is CASSPGRYNEQFF. Together with reference TRBV9 and TRBJ2-1, the CDR3 gives the full variable domain: DSGVTQTPKHLITATGQRVTLRCSPRSGDLSVYWYQQSLDQGLQFLIQYYNGEERAKGNILERFSAQQFPDLHSELNLSSLELGDSALYFCASSPGRYNEQFFGPGTRLTVL.

This chain uses TRBV6-2 or TRBV6-3 with TRBJ1-1. The CDR3 is 12 amino acids. Germline values: CDR1 MNHEY, CDR2 SVGEGT. CDR3 in amino acids: CASRDPKGEAFF.

This clonotype is medium-sized (0.01 to 0.1%) by frequency. The CDR3 loop reads CASSKDRGYEQYF. The chain carries TRBV6-5 and TRBJ2-7; TCRdb's D call, TRBD1, is unchecked because there is no DNA. CDR1 MNHEY and CDR2 SVGAGI come from the germline V gene. The CDR3 loop spans 13 amino acids.

This chain joins TRBV7-2 and TRBJ2-7; TCRdb indicates TRBD2, and absent DNA this call remains unverified. The CDR3 contains 15 residues. CDR1 is SGHTA and CDR2 is FQGNSA in the germline V gene. This CDR3 reads CASSLGGVEYYEQYF.

The chain uses TRBV5-6 and TRBJ2-5; the TCRdb call, TRBD2, lacks DNA for checking. Germline assignment: CDR1 SGHDT and CDR2 YYEEEE. This CDR3 comprises 13 residues. The CDR3 here is CASSRTSGETQYF.

V usage is TRBV27 and J usage is TRBJ2-5; TCRdb lists TRBD1, though no DNA is available to test this call. In germline, CDR1 is MNHEY, CDR2 SMNVEV (reference sequence). This CDR3 spans 15 amino acids. CDR3 protein: CASSRGTTIQETQYF.

This CDR3 reads CSGEGRSSGANVLTF. The chain recombines TRBV29-1 with TRBJ2-6; with no DNA, the TCRdb D assignment of TRBD2 cannot be verified. CDR3 length equals 15 residues. Germline CDR1 reads SQVTM; CDR2 reads ANQGSEA.

The chain combines TRBV7-9 with TRBJ2-7; the TCRdb D gene call, TRBD1, has no DNA to confirm it. The length of the CDR3 is 14 residues. Germline assignment: CDR1 SEHNR and CDR2 FQNEAQ (reference sequence). The CDR3 loop is CASSPRDRDYEQYF.

V is TRBV7-6 and J is TRBJ2-1; TCRdb indicates TRBD2, and absent DNA this call remains unverified. The CDR3 covers 13 residues. CDR1 and CDR2 from the germline V gene are SGHVS and FNYEAQ. Here the CDR3 reads CASSLLAGDEQFF.

The chain links TRBV6-1 to TRBJ2-2. Germline V CDR1 and CDR2: MNHNS, SASEGT. This CDR3 has 13 residues. The CDR3 here is CASSDINTGELFF.

This chain links TRBV9 with TRBJ2-5; TCRdb's D gene call, TRBD1, goes unchecked for lack of DNA. The CDR3 length is 15 residues. Germline-derived CDR1 and CDR2 are SGDLS and YYNGEE. The CDR3 sequence is CASSVSGGLQETQYF.

The chain is built from TRBV3-1 and TRBJ2-3. Germline lookup yields CDR1 LGHDT and CDR2 YNNKEL (reference sequence). The CDR3 extends over 15 amino acids. Here the CDR3 reads CASSSSISSTDTQYF.

The rearrangement joins TRBV7-9 to TRBJ1-5. The CDR3 is 15 residues long. Germline V gene lookup returns CDR1 SEHNR and CDR2 FQNEAQ (reference sequence). The CDR3 spells CASSHISDRNQPQHF.

The genes are TRBV27 and TRBJ2-1; TCRdb gives TRBD2 as the D gene, but with no DNA this cannot be confirmed. This CDR3 region has 14 residues. The germline V gene encodes CDR1 MNHEY and CDR2 SMNVEV (reference sequence). The CDR3 sequence: CASSFEVEGNEQFF.

The rearrangement links TRBV27 to TRBJ2-3. The CDR3 is 15 amino acids. Germline-derived CDR1 and CDR2 are MNHEY and SMNVEV (reference sequence). The CDR3 spells CASRTLIASTDTQYF.

The chain recombines TRBV18 with TRBJ2-1; TCRdb gives TRBD1 as the D gene, but with no DNA this cannot be confirmed. Per germline, CDR1 KGHSH and CDR2 LQKENI. The CDR3 totals 13 residues. CDR3 sequence reads: CASSLTGYNEQFF. The variable domain in full, completed from reference TRBV18 and TRBJ2-1, reads NAGVMQNPRHLVRRRGQEARLRCSPMKGHSHVYWYRQLPEEGLKFMVYLQKENIIDESGMPKERFSAEFPKEGPSILRIQQVVRGDSAAYFCASSLTGYNEQFFGPGTRLTVL.

The V gene is TRBV27, the J gene TRBJ2-3; TCRdb proposes TRBD1, but this gene call is untestable without DNA. The germline gives CDR1 MNHEY, CDR2 SMNVEV (reference sequence). The length of the CDR3 is 15 residues. The chain's CDR3 is CASSSVPGSTDTQYF.

CDR3 in amino acids: CASSLSYSYEQYF. The chain recombines TRBV27 with TRBJ2-7. This CDR3 is built from 13 residues. From germline, CDR1 is MNHEY and CDR2 SMNVEV (reference sequence).